These T cell receptor beta chains were read from a single sample in a study of identical twins. TCRdb used MiXCR to reprocess the 5' RACE reads, holding one entry per CDR3 protein. The sample shows around 1.7 million distinct CDR3 sequences, roughly 35% of them seen only once. The sequenced sample was cord blood. These receptors were collected from a newborn girl in good health. CDR3s leave out the opening cysteine and the closing phenylalanine or tryptophan.

TRBJ1-6 | TRBV11-2 | ASSLVFGAYNSPLH
TRBJ1-5 | TRBV4-1 | ASSQGWPPYSNQPQH
TRBJ2-1 | TRBV9 | ASSVEAGAHNEQF
TRBJ1-2 | TRBV7-2 | ASSLVLRGGGYT
TRBJ2-1 | TRBV27 | ASSLFGQGHYNEQF
TRBJ1-2 | TRBV5-8 | ASSLWGTGPYT
TRBJ2-7 | TRBV20-1 | SAPLGSYEQY
TRBJ1-1 | TRBV19 | ASRESGTYNTEAF
TRBJ1-5 | TRBV6-6 | ASSGGTRNQPQH
NA | TRBV4-1 | ASSQDLRPSYEQY
TRBJ1-2 | TRBV5-6 | ASSPGTPLANYGYT
TRBJ2-7 | TRBV9 | ASSVYFGGQRY
TRBJ2-7 | TRBV6-1 | ASMLGLDLYEQY
TRBJ1-6 | TRBV4-2 | ASSQEKGVRSPLH
TRBJ2-3 | TRBV5-1 | ASNSGPHTDTQY
TRBJ2-3 | TRBV5-1 | AGSLRLRGTDTQY
TRBJ1-5 | TRBV4-2 | ASSQDGQGNQPQH
NA | TRBV4-2 | ASSQDVSGRLGEQY
TRBJ2-5 | TRBV12-3/TRBV12-4 | ASSLGTSGGAQETQY
TRBJ1-4 | TRBV5-5 | ASSLAPTGATNEKLF
TRBJ2-7 | TRBV10-3 | AISPGGSYEQY
TRBJ1-2 | TRBV13 | ASSPQTGIYGYT
TRBJ2-7 | TRBV12-3/TRBV12-4 | ASSHRTGHSYEQY
TRBJ1-1 | TRBV9 | ASSVGTGKMNTEAF
TRBJ2-3 | TRBV7-8 | ASSTRLAGGTDTQY
TRBJ2-5 | TRBV12-3/TRBV12-4 | ASSSQTSGETQY
NA | TRBV5-1 | ASSFKRTQY
TRBJ2-5 | TRBV5-4 | ASSSLRGQETQY